Included here is one T cell receptor beta chain sequence, with context. Its target is unknown. The germline V gene has CDR1 MDHEN and CDR2 SYDVKM. V shed 2 bases and J shed 6 bases, with 11 bases lying between them. The CDR3 runs 14 residues. The data stem from a study of T cell repertoires in cytomegalovirus infection. Study-wide context: CMV infection together with matching HLA type was indicated by public TCR beta signatures. Notes on the study in general: CMV-specific TCR beta clonotypes restricted by HLA-C dominated the ex vivo response.

TCRdb ran MiXCR on the reads and lists one entry per CDR3 protein. This sample has roughly 200,000 distinct CDR3 sequences, with approximately 9.6% found just once. This receptor was identified in a human donor in good health (CMV status not recorded). Some clones in this sample may be carry-over from other donors' samples. This chain links TRBV28 with TRBJ1-5, with D uncertain. Material: PBMCs. This chain's CDR3 is CASSLGFKGQPQHF. The CDR3 nucleotides read TGTGCCAGCAGTTTAGGATTCAAGGGTCAGCCCCAGCATTTT.